This TCR beta chain originates from a study of blood T cells in healthy people across ages. Looking at the study overall: Template switching picked up about one barcoded beta molecule for each two T cells.

The use of a sample-barcoded 5' primer and a J-beta primer mix characterized a second PCR of roughly 6 to 11 cycles. Every cDNA molecule carried a tag from a template-switch adaptor bearing 12 random nucleotides. One entry per CDR3 protein, called by TCRdb with MiXCR from the 5' RACE reads. This table has almost 1 million distinct CDR3 sequences, 45% to 60% appearing once. Total RNA, at least 6 micrograms per sample, came from PBMCs. The receptor was derived from a woman aged 55-75 years in good health. The sample comprised blood.

This CDR3 is CASSPTSLETQYF. The CDR3 nucleotides are TGTGCCAGCAGCCCAACTAGCCTGGAGACCCAGTACTTC. The chain has TRBV7-2 and TRBJ2-5; D might be TRBD2 (6 bases). The germline CDR1 and CDR2 sequences are SGHTA and FQGNSA. With 5 bases removed from V and 5 bases from J, the gap between germline ends came to 12 bases. The CDR3 length is 13 residues.